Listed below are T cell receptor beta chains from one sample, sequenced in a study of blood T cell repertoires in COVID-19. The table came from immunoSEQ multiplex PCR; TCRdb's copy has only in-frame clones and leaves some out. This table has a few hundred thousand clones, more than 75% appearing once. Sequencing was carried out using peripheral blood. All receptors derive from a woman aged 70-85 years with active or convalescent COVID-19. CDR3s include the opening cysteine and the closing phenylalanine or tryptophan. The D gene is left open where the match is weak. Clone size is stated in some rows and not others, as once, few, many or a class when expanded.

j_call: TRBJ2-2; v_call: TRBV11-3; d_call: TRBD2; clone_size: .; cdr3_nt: TGTGCCAGCAGCTCCCCTAGCGGGAGGAACACCGGGGAGCTGTTTTTT; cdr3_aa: CASSSPSGRNTGELFF
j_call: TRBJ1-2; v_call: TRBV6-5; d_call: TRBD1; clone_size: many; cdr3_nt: TGTGCCAGCAGCTCTTCCGCCCTGGACAGGGGCGGCTACACCTTC; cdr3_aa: CASSSSALDRGGYTF
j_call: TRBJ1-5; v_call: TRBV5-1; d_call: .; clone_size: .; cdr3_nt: TGCGCCAGCAGCTTGGGAGTGGGAGGAGGAAATCAGCCCCAGCATTTT; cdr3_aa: CASSLGVGGGNQPQHF
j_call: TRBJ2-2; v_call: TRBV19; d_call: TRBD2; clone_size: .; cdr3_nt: TGTGCCAGTAGTCCCGGGACTACGAACACCGGGGAGCTGTTTTTT; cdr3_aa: CASSPGTTNTGELFF
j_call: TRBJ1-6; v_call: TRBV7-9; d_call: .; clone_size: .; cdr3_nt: TGTGCCAGCAGCTTAGCGAGCCAGGGAGGATCACCCCTCCACTTT; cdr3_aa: CASSLASQGGSPLHF
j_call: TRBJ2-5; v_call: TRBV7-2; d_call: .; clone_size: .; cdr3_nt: TGTGCCAGCAGCTACCTCGAGGAGACCCAGTACTTC; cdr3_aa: CASSYLEETQYF
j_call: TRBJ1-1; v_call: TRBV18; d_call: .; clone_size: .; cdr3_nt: TGTGCCAGCTCACTTAACTCGGGACACCTGGGGGTGAACACTGAAGCTTTCTTT; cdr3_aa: CASSLNSGHLGVNTEAFF
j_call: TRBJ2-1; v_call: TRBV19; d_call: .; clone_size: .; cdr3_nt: TGTGCCAGTAGTATTGAACAGCCCTACAATGAGCAGTTCTTC; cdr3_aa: CASSIEQPYNEQFF
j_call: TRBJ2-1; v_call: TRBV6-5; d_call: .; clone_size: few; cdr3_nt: TGTGCCAGCTCCCGGACACCCGACTCCTACAATGAGCAGTTCTTC; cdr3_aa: CASSRTPDSYNEQFF
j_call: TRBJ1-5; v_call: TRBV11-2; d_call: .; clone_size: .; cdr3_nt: TGTGCCAGCAGCCATCGCAATCAGCCCCAGCATTTT; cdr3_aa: CASSHRNQPQHF
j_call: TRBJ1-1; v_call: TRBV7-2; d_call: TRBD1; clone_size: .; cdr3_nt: TGTGCCAGCAGCGGCGGGACAGAGAACACTGAAGCTTTCTTT; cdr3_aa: CASSGGTENTEAFF
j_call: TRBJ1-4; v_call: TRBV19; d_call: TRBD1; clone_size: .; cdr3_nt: TGTGCCACCCAAGTCGACAGGGGAAATGAAAAACTGTTTTTT; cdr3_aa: CATQVDRGNEKLFF
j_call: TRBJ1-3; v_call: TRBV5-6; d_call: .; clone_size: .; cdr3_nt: TGTGCCAGCAGCTTGACAGGAGGAAACACCATATATTTT; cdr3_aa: CASSLTGGNTIYF
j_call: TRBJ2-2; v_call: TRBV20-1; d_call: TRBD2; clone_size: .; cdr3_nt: TGCAGTGCCAGTCTAGCGGGGGGCACCGGGGAGCTGTTTTTT; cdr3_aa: CSASLAGGTGELFF
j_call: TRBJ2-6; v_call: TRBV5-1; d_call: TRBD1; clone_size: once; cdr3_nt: TGCGCCAGCAGCTTTCGGGACAGGGGATCTGGGGCCAACGTCCTGACTTTC; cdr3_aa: CASSFRDRGSGANVLTF
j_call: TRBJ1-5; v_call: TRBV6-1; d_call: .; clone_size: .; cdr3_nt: TGTGCCAGCAGTGAAGCGCTAGGGGGTGAGCCCCAGCATTTT; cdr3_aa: CASSEALGGEPQHF
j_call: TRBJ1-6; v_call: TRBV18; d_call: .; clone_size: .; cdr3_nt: TGTGCCAGCTCACCACCAGCGGGGAGGGTAGCACCCCTCCACTTT; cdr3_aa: CASSPPAGRVAPLHF
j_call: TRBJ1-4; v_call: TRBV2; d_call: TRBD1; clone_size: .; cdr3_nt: TGTGCCACCCACAGGGGGCTATATGAAAAACTGTTTTTT; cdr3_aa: CATHRGLYEKLFF
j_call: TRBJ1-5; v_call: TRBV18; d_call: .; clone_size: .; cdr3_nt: TGTGCCAGCTCACCTCAGGGGTTGAGCAATCAGCCCCAGCATTTT; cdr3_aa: CASSPQGLSNQPQHF
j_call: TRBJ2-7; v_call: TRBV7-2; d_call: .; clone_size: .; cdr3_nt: TGTGCCAGCAGCTTAGCAGGAGGGAGCTCCTACGAGCAGTACTTC; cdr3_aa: CASSLAGGSSYEQYF
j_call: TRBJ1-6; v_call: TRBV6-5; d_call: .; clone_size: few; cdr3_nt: TGTGCCAGCCAAGCAGGGGACCTATCTTTCACCCTCCACTTT; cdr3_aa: CASQAGDLSFTLHF
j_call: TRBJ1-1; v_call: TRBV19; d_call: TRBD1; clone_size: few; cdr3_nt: TGTGCCAGTAGTAACCGACAGGGCGCGGGTGAAGCTTTCTTT; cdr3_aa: CASSNRQGAGEAFF
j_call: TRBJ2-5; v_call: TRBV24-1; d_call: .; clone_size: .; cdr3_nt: TGTGCCACCAGTGATTTTACGGGTCCCCAGTACTTC; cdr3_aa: CATSDFTGPQYF
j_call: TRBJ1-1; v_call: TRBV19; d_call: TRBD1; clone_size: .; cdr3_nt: TGTGCCAGTACCTCCCTCACCTGGGACAGGAGAGATGAAGCTTTCTTT; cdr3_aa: CASTSLTWDRRDEAFF
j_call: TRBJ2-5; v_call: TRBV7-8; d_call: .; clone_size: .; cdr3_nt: TGTGCCAGCAGCCGAGGTACCGGGGGTGGGGAGACCCAGTACTTC; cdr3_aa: CASSRGTGGGETQYF
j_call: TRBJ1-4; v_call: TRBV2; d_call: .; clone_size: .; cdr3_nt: TGTGCCAGCAGTGAGGAGGCAACAACTAATGAAAAACTGTTTTTT; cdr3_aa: CASSEEATTNEKLFF
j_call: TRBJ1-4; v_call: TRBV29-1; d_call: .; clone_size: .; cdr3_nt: TGCAGCGCCCGAAGCCCAGGCTCTAATGAAAAACTGTTTTTT; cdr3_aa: CSARSPGSNEKLFF